One and the same sample provided the 30 T cell receptor beta chains below, sequenced in a study of T-cell memory formation after mild COVID-19. TCRdb analysed the 5' RACE reads with MiXCR anew, one entry per CDR3 protein. The table has a few hundred thousand distinct CDR3 sequences, around a quarter seen once. The sample was PBMCs or a T cell subset sorted from them (not recorded which). Receptors originate from an adult woman who had mild COVID-19 (a few samples of this study predate the infection). Cell type and time point are not known.

The chain has TRBV27 and TRBJ2-5; 7 bases are shared with TRBD1. Per the germline V gene, CDR1 is MNHEY and CDR2 is SMNVEV (reference sequence). The CDR3 runs 13 residues. V was clipped by 5 bases and J by 1 base; unmatched bases: 1. The CDR3 sequence is CASSDRAQETQYF. The CDR3 nucleotides are TGTGCCAGCAGTGACAGGGCCCAAGAGACCCAGTACTTC.

A few counts support this clonotype. The V gene is TRBV9, the J gene TRBJ1-3; D is unclear. Germline V CDR1 and CDR2: SGDLS, YYNGEE. The CDR3 consists of 15 residues. V was shortened by 4 bases and J by 1 base, with 12 bases between the two germline ends. CDR3 amino acids: CASSPRVGSGNTIYF. CDR3 nucleotide sequence: TGTGCCAGCAGCCCCCGCGTGGGGTCTGGAAACACCATATATTTT.

The chain has TRBV20-1 and TRBJ2-3, with 9 nucleotides matching TRBD1. With V trimmed by 0 bases and J by 1 base, 2 bases remained unmatched. The CDR3 has 15 amino acids. The V gene's germline CDR1 is DFQATT and CDR2 SNEGSKA (reference sequence). The CDR3 is CSARDGTGRTDTQYF. The CDR3 coding sequence is TGCAGTGCTAGAGACGGGACAGGGCGCACAGATACGCAGTATTTT.

This clonotype appeared a few times. An end of the junction does not agree with germline; a read error may underlie this. The CDR3 loop is CASSPNLAGANTGELFF. DNA of the CDR3: TGTGCTAGCAGCCCAAATCTAGCGGGGGCGAACACCGGGGAGCTGTTTTTT. The J gene is TRBJ2-2, the V gene TRBV7-7, with 10 bases fitting TRBD2. Germline lookup yields CDR1 SSHAT and CDR2 FNYEAQ (reference sequence). The CDR3 runs to 17 residues.

The J gene is TRBJ1-4, the V gene TRBV20-1; no clear D gene. In germline, CDR1 is DFQATT, CDR2 SNEGSKA (reference sequence). The CDR3 has 15 amino acids. Trimming left V 6 bases short and J 2 bases short, with 16 bases between. The CDR3: CSARGGVGTNEKLFF. The CDR3 DNA is TGCAGTGCCCGAGGTGGGGTGGGCACTAATGAAAAACTGTTTTTT.

CDR3 amino acids: CASSISPSTDTQYF. CDR3 DNA: TGTGCCAGCAGCATTTCTCCTAGCACAGATACGCAGTATTTT. The chain couples TRBV7-2 to TRBJ2-3; the D is unclear. This CDR3 has 14 residues. Germline values: CDR1 SGHTA, CDR2 FQGNSA. V lost 5 bases and J 0 bases, leaving 9 bases between the germline ends.

This clonotype was picked up a small number of times. The chain joins TRBV12-3 or TRBV12-4 to TRBJ2-7; TRBD2 matches 7 bases. The trim removed 10 bases at V and 2 bases at J, leaving 5 bases unmatched. The CDR3 sequence is 12 residues long. This CDR3 reads CAIGRLPYEQYF. The CDR3 DNA is TGTGCCATCGGGAGGTTGCCCTACGAGCAGTACTTC.

V gene TRBV7-3 combines with J gene TRBJ2-5; tentatively, D is TRBD1 (6 bases). Trimming took off 4 bases at V and 5 bases at J, with 20 bases between the two ends. From germline, CDR1 is SGHTA and CDR2 FQGTGA. The CDR3 contains 16 residues. The CDR3 protein is CASSSNMGHAVETQYF. CDR3 in DNA: TGTGCCAGCAGCTCAAATATGGGACACGCGGTCGAGACCCAGTACTTC.

This rearrangement joins TRBV9 to TRBJ2-1, with 7 bases fitting TRBD2. V shed 4 bases and J 5 bases; nucleotides not matched to a gene: 6. This CDR3 region has 14 residues. The germline V gene encodes CDR1 SGDLS and CDR2 YYNGEE. DNA for the CDR3: TGTGCCAGCAGCCCCTTCGCGGGAGACAATGAGCAGTTCTTC. Its translation: CASSPFAGDNEQFF. The full variable domain, rest sourced from reference TRBV9 and TRBJ2-1, is DSGVTQTPKHLITATGQRVTLRCSPRSGDLSVYWYQQSLDQGLQFLIQYYNGEERAKGNILERFSAQQFPDLHSELNLSSLELGDSALYFCASSPFAGDNEQFFGPGTRLTVL.

J is TRBJ2-1 and V is TRBV23-1; 10 bases align to TRBD2. TRBV23-1 is labeled an ORF, and its function is uncertain. The CDR3 length is 16 residues. V trimming: 1 base; J trimming: 7 bases; junction bases outside the gene matches: 7. CDR3 protein: CASSQCLAGEPNEQFF. CDR3 bases: TGCGCCAGCAGTCAATGTCTAGCGGGAGAACCGAATGAGCAGTTCTTC.

The CDR3, as DNA: TGTGCCTGGAGTGCCACAGGGGCCTCACCCCTCCACTTT. This translates into CAWSATGASPLHF. The V call is TRBV30, the J call TRBJ1-6; 7 positions match TRBD1. J was trimmed by 10 bases and V by 1 base; bases with no gene match: 4. The CDR3 runs 13 residues. Germline V gene lookup returns CDR1 GTSNPN and CDR2 SVGIG (reference sequence).

This clonotype was seen more than once but under ten times. J is TRBJ2-1 and V is TRBV6-2 or TRBV6-3, with TRBD2 as a possible D gene (6 bases). Germline CDR1 reads MNHEY; CDR2 reads SVGEGT. V was pared by 7 bases and J by 7 bases, with 23 bases between. The CDR3 totals 16 residues. The CDR3 protein is CASTPPSAGIWNEQFF. The DNA for the CDR3 is TGTGCCAGCACCCCCCCCTCGGCGGGGATCTGGAATGAGCAGTTCTTC.

The genes are TRBV9 and TRBJ1-1; possible D gene TRBD1, 5 bases. V dropped 0 bases and J dropped 1 base, with 10 bases sitting between them. The length of the CDR3 is 15 residues. Germline-derived CDR1 and CDR2 are SGDLS and YYNGEE. The CDR3 DNA reads as TGTGCCAGCAGCGTAGGGGACCCCAGGAACACTGAAGCTTTCTTT. This codes for CASSVGDPRNTEAFF.

The rearrangement joins TRBV7-9 to TRBJ2-1, with D possibly TRBD2 on 6 matching bases. Trimming took 1 base from V and 5 from J, leaving 12 bases between them. CDR3 length: 15 amino acids. The germline CDR1 and CDR2 sequences are SEHNR and FQNEAQ (reference sequence). CDR3 bases: TGTGCCAGCAGCTTAGAGTGGGCTAGCGACAATGAGCAGTTCTTC. It yields the protein CASSLEWASDNEQFF. Full variable domain (outside the CDR3, taken from reference TRBV7-9 and TRBJ2-1): DTGVSQNPRHKITKRGQNVTFRCDPISEHNRLYWYRQTLGQGPEFLTYFQNEAQLEKSRLLSDRFSAERPKGSFSTLEIQRTEQGDSAMYLCASSLEWASDNEQFFGPGTRLTVL.

The chain couples TRBV12-3 or TRBV12-4 to TRBJ1-1, with 7 bases lining up with TRBD1. The CDR3 is made up of 13 amino acids. V lost 8 bases and J lost 4; bases outside the gene matches: 7. The CDR3: CASRRDRSTEAFF. The CDR3, as DNA: TGTGCCAGCCGCCGGGACAGAAGCACTGAAGCTTTCTTT.

The genes are TRBV15 and TRBJ2-7; 8 nucleotides match TRBD2. Unmatched junction bases numbered 5, after V lost 3 bases and J lost 4 bases. The CDR3 length is 14 residues. Germline V gives CDR1 LNHNV, CDR2 YYDKDF (reference sequence). CDR3 sequence reads: CATSSSRGGYEQYF. The CDR3 coding sequence is TGTGCCACCAGCAGCAGCCGGGGGGGTTACGAGCAGTACTTC.

This clonotype was counted between two and nine times. The genes are TRBV3-1 and TRBJ2-7, with D maybe TRBD2 (6 bases). CDR3 length equals 13 residues. Germline V CDR1 and CDR2: LGHDT, YNNKEL (reference sequence). V lost 5 bases, J lost 4 bases, and 12 bases lay in between. The CDR3 protein is CASSIAAPYEQYF. CDR3 DNA: TGTGCCAGCAGCATAGCGGCCCCATACGAGCAGTACTTC.

Comments on this clonotype: An end of the junction does not agree with germline; a read error may underlie this. The rearrangement joins TRBV20-1 to TRBJ2-1, with TRBD2 as a possible D gene (7 bases). Germline CDR1 DFQATT, CDR2 SNEGSKA (reference sequence). This CDR3 is built from 13 residues. CDR3 nucleotides: TGCAGTTCTAGGAGGGGGAGGGACAATGAGCAGTTCTTC. Translation gives CSSRRGRDNEQFF.

This sequence joins TRBV7-9 and TRBJ2-2; 8 bases agree with TRBD1. V lost 4 bases and J lost 7; bases outside the gene matches: 8. The CDR3 contains 15 residues. Germline V gene lookup returns CDR1 SEHNR and CDR2 FQNEAQ (reference sequence). This chain's CDR3 is CASSSGQGAGGELFF. DNA of the CDR3: TGTGCCAGCAGCTCCGGGCAGGGGGCCGGCGGGGAGCTGTTTTTT.

This clonotype was counted a few times. J is TRBJ2-5 and V is TRBV4-1; TRBD1 agrees at 9 bases. Trimming removed 3 bases from V and 5 bases from J; junction bases left unmatched: 16. Germline lookup yields CDR1 MGHRA and CDR2 YSYEKL. The CDR3 loop spans 18 amino acids. The CDR3 DNA reads TGCGCCAGCAGCCATACCTTGGGAGGAGGGACAGGGCTGGAGACCCAGTACTTC. Protein sequence: CASSHTLGGGTGLETQYF.

Written as DNA, the CDR3 is TGTGCCAGCAGGGGACTAGCGGGAGGCACAGATACGCAGTATTTT. The encoded protein is CASRGLAGGTDTQYF. V is TRBV7-9 and J is TRBJ2-3; 14 nucleotides agree with TRBD2. With 6 bases clipped from V and 1 base from J, the junction kept 0 bases outside the gene matches. The V gene's germline CDR1 is SEHNR and CDR2 FQNEAQ (reference sequence). This CDR3 is 15 amino acids long.

The genes are TRBV7-9 and TRBJ2-5; 10 nucleotides align to TRBD2. Trimming at V came to 7 bases and at J to 5 bases, leaving 13 bases not matched to a gene. The V gene's germline CDR1 is SEHNR and CDR2 FQNEAQ (reference sequence). This CDR3 spans 16 amino acids. The CDR3 protein is CASTRLEREGRETQYF. CDR3 nucleotide sequence: TGTGCCAGCACTCGGTTGGAGCGGGAGGGCCGGGAGACCCAGTACTTC.

Only a few counts were recorded for this clonotype. The chain has TRBV29-1 and TRBJ1-2; D is uncertain. Germline CDR1 and CDR2: SQVTM and ANQGSEA. This CDR3 spans 12 amino acids. V dropped 7 bases and J dropped 7 bases, with 16 bases sitting between them. Here the CDR3 DNA reads TGCAGCGCCCAAAGGGCGGCGCCTGGCTACACCTTC. Translation gives CSAQRAAPGYTF.

The V gene is TRBV12-3 or TRBV12-4, the J gene TRBJ1-1; D perhaps matches TRBD1 (5 bases). CDR3 length equals 16 residues. V lost 3 bases to trimming and J lost 8 bases, with 22 bases between them. The CDR3 sequence: CASSLRMIAGRTEAFF. The CDR3 DNA reads TGTGCCAGCAGTTTGCGAATGATTGCAGGGCGCACGGAAGCTTTCTTT.

V gene TRBV7-9 combines with J gene TRBJ2-1; TRBD1 aligns across 7 bases. J was trimmed by 4 bases and V by 10 bases; bases with no gene match: 13. CDR1 is SEHNR, CDR2 FQNEAQ, per germline (reference sequence). The CDR3 covers 15 residues. For the CDR3, the DNA is TGTGCCACCCCGGTCAGGGGGAAGGTTTACAATGAGCAGTTCTTC. This encodes CATPVRGKVYNEQFF.

The V and J genes are TRBV19 and TRBJ2-3; tentatively, D is TRBD2 (5 bases). The germline V and J ends were trimmed by 3 bases and 5 bases, with 12 bases remaining between them. Germline V CDR1 and CDR2: LNHDA, SQIVND (reference sequence). The CDR3 consists of 14 residues. The CDR3 is CASSIKRFIDTQYF. The CDR3 region has the DNA TGTGCCAGTAGTATTAAGCGGTTCATAGATACGCAGTATTTT.

V and J are TRBV6-2 or TRBV6-3 and TRBJ2-2, with 7 nucleotides matching TRBD1. The CDR3 length is 14 residues. With 8 bases clipped from V and 0 bases from J, the junction kept 3 bases outside the gene matches. Germline V gene data show CDR1 as MNHEY and CDR2 as SVGEGT. The CDR3 DNA reads as TGTGCCAGCCTGGACAGGTCGAACACCGGGGAGCTGTTTTTT. Its protein product is CASLDRSNTGELFF.

The gene calls are TRBV20-1 and TRBJ2-3; D unresolved. Trimming removed 1 base from V and 3 bases from J, with 14 bases in between. The V gene's germline CDR1 is DFQATT and CDR2 SNEGSKA (reference sequence). This CDR3 region has 15 residues. CDR3 amino acids: CSARGGIGRTDTQYF. The CDR3, as DNA: TGCAGTGCTAGAGGAGGAATAGGTCGGACAGATACGCAGTATTTT.

Only a few counts were recorded for this clonotype. This sequence joins TRBV24-1 and TRBJ2-1; TRBD1 is a possible D gene (6 bases). Germline-derived CDR1 and CDR2 are KGHDR and SFDVKD. The length of the CDR3 is 11 residues. Between the trimmed V and J ends, which lost 3 bases and 12 bases, there was a span of 8 bases. CDR3 in amino acids: CATSDRDTQFF. CDR3 coding DNA: TGTGCCACCAGTGATCGGGACACGCAGTTCTTC.

This chain uses TRBV7-3 with TRBJ2-6; D is perhaps TRBD1 (6 bases). Germline V CDR1 and CDR2: SGHTA, FQGTGA. The CDR3 runs 17 residues. Trimming took off 2 bases at V and 1 base at J, with 12 bases between the two ends. The CDR3 here is CASSLQGPSSGANVLTF. The CDR3 DNA is TGTGCCAGCAGCTTACAGGGGCCGTCATCTGGGGCCAACGTCCTGACTTTC.